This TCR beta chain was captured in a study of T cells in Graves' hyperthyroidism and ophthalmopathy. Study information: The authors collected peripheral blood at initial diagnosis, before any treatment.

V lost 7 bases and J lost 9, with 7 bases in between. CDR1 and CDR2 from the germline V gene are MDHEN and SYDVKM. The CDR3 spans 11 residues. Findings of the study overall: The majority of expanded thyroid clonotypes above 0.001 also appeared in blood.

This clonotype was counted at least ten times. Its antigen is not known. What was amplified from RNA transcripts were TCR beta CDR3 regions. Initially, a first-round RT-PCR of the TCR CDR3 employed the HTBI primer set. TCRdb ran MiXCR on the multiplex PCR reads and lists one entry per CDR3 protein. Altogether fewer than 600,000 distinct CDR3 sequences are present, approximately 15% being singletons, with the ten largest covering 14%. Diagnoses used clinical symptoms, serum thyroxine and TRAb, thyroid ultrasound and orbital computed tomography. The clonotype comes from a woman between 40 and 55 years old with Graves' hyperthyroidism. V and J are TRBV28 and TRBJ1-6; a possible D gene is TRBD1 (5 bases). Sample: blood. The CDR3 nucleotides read TGTGCCAGCAATACAGGTTCACCCCTCCACTTT. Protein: CASNTGSPLHF.